This T cell receptor (beta chain) was recorded in a study of human T cells and chemical hapten exposure. Overall study findings and caveats: Controls formed significantly fewer large CDR3 similarity clusters than expanded TCRs did. After DPC sensitization, TCRs above 1 in 1000 frequency showed no change.

This clonotype was picked up a small number of times. Its specificity is not known. CDR3 size: 13 residues. V was clipped by 1 base and J by 3 bases, with 9 bases between them. Germline-derived CDR1 and CDR2 are DFQATT and SNEGSKA (reference sequence). TCRdb re-called the RACE reads with MiXCR, one entry per CDR3 protein. The repertoire consists of roughly 380,000 distinct CDR3 sequences, with approximately 5.1% occurring once and the leading ten covering 2.6%. The sample's time point: pre-sensitization, week 0. Treatment specified: therapeutic diphenylcyclopropenone sensitization with weekly scalp DPC. Participating donors were patients with alopecia, aged 18 to 70 years, considered appropriate candidates for DPC. Before extraction, the whole blood was not fractionated, and total RNA was taken from it.

The material was whole blood, obtained in connection with sensitization to the hapten diphenylcyclopropenone (DPC). The rearrangement uses TRBV20-1 and TRBJ1-1; D gene unclear. This sequence was found in a woman in her forties or fifties with alopecia areata. Some clones in this sample may be carry-over from other donors' samples. The chain's CDR3 is CSARVAVHTEAFF. As DNA, the CDR3 is TGCAGTGCTAGAGTGGCCGTTCACACTGAAGCTTTCTTT.